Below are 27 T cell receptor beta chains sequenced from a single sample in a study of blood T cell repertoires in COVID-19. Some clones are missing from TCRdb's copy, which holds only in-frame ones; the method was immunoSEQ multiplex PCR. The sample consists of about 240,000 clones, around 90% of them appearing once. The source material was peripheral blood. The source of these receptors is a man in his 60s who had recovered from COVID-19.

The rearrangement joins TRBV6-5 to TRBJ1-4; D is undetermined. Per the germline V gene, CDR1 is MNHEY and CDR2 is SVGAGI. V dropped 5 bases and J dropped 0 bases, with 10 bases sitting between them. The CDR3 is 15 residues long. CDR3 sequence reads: CASSRNGATNEKLFF. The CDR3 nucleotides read TGTGCCAGCAGTAGAAACGGGGCAACTAATGAAAAACTGTTTTTT.

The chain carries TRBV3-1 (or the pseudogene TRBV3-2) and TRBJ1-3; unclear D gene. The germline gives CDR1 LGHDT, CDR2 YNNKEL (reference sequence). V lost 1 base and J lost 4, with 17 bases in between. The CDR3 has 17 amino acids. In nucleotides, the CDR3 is TGTGCCAGCAGCCAAGGGGAGACAACTAGGCTCGGAAACACCATATATTTT. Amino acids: CASSQGETTRLGNTIYF.

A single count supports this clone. The CDR3 is CASRGTQPLSYNEQFF. The CDR3 bases are TGTGCCAGCAGGGGGACTCAACCCCTATCCTACAATGAGCAGTTCTTC. The rearrangement links TRBV5-6 to TRBJ2-1; possible D gene TRBD2, 6 bases. This CDR3 region has 16 residues. Trimming took off 5 bases at V and 1 base at J, with 16 bases between the two ends. Germline V CDR1 and CDR2: SGHDT, YYEEEE.

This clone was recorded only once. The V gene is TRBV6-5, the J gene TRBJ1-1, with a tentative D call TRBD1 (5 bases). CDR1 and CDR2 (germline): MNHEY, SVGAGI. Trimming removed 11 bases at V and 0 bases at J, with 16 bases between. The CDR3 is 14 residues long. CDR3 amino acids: CACRQGGMNTEAFF. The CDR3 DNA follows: TGTGCCTGCCGGCAGGGCGGCATGAACACTGAAGCTTTCTTT.

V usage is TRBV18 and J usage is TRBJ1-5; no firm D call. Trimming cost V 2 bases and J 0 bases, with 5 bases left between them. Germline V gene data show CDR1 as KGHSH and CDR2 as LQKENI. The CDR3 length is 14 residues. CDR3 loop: CASSPGSSNQPQHF. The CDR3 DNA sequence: TGTGCCAGCTCACCAGGGAGTAGCAATCAGCCCCAGCATTTT.

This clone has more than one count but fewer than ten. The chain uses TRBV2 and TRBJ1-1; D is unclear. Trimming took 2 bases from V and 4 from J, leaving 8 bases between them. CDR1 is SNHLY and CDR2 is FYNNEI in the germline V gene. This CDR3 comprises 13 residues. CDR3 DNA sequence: TGTGCCAGCAGTGAAAACCCTATCACTGAAGCTTTCTTT. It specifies CASSENPITEAFF.

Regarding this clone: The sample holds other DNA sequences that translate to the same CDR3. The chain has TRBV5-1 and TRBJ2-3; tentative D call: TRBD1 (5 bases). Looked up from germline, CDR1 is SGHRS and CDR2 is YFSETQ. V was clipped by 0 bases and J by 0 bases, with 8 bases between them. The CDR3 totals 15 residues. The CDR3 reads CASSLGGRSTDTQYF. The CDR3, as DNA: TGCGCCAGCAGCTTGGGGGGCAGGAGCACAGATACGCAGTATTTT.

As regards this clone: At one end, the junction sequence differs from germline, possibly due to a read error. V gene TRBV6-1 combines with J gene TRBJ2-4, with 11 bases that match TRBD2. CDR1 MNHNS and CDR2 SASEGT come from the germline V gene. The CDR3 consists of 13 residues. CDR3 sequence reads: CASSEALPLAGAF. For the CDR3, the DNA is TGTGCCAGCAGTGAAGCTCTACCACTAGCGGGGGCCTTC.

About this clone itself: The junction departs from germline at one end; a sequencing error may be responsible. For the CDR3, the DNA is TGTGCCACCAGTGATGGTACAGGGTCTAGCAACTTTGGCTACACCTTC. The encoded protein is CATSDGTGSSNFGYTF. This chain uses TRBV24-1 with TRBJ1-2; maybe TRBD1 (6 bases). This CDR3 is 16 amino acids long. Germline V gene data show CDR1 as KGHDR and CDR2 as SFDVKD.

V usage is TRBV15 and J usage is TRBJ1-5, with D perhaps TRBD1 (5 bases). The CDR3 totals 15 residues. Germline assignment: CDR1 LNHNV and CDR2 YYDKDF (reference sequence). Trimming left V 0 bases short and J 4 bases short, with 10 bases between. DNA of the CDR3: TGTGCCACCAGCAGAGACAGGGTCTTAAATCAGCCCCAGCATTTT. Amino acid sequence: CATSRDRVLNQPQHF.

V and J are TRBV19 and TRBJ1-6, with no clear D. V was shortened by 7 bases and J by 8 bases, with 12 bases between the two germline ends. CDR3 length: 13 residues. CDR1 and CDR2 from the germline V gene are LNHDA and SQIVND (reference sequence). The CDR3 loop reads CASKLAADSPLHF. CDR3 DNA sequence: TGTGCCAGTAAACTAGCCGCTGATTCACCCCTCCACTTT. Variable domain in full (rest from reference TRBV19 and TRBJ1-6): DGGITQSPKYLFRKEGQNVTLSCEQNLNHDAMYWYRQDPGQGLRLIYYSQIVNDFQKGDIAEGYSVSREKKESFPLTVTSAQKNPTAFYLCASKLAADSPLHFGNGTRLTVT.

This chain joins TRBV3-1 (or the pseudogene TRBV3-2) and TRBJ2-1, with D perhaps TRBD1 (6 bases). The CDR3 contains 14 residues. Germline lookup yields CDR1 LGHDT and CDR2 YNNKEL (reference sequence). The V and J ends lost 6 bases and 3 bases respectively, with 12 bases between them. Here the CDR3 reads CASSNIRGYNEQFF. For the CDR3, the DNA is TGTGCCAGCAGTAACATCAGGGGCTACAATGAGCAGTTCTTC.

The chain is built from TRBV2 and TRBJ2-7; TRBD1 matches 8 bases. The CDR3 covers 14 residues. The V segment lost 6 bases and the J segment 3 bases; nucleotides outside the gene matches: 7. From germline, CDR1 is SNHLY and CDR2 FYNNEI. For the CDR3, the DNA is TGTGCCAGCAGCGGGGACAGGTTCATCTACGAGCAGTACTTC. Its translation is CASSGDRFIYEQYF.

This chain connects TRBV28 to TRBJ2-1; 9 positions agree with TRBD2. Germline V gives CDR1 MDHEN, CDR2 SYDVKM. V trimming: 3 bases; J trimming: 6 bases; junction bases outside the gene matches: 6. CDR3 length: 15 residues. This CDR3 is CASSFHSGGGNEQFF. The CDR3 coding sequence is TGTGCCAGCAGTTTCCATAGCGGGGGCGGCAATGAGCAGTTCTTC.

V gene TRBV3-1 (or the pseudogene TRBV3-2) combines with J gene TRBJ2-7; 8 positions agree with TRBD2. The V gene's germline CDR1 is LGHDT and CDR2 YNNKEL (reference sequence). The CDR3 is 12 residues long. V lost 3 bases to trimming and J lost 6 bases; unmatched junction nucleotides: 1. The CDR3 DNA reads TGTGCCAGCAGCCATCGGGGGGGCGAGCAGTACTTC. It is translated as CASSHRGGEQYF.

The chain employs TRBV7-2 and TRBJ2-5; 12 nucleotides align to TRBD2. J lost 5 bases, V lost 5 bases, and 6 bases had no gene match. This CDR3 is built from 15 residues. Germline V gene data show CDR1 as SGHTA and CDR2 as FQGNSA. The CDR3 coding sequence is TGTGCCAGCAGCCCAGGGACTAGCGGGTGGGAGACCCAGTACTTC. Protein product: CASSPGTSGWETQYF.

This CDR3 is CASSQTSGSYNEQFF. In nucleotides, the CDR3 is TGTGCCAGCAGTCAGACTAGCGGTTCGTACAATGAGCAGTTCTTC. V gene TRBV2 combines with J gene TRBJ2-1, with 9 nucleotides matching TRBD2. The CDR3 length is 15 residues. Germline V lookup: CDR1 SNHLY, CDR2 FYNNEI. V was pared by 5 bases and J by 4 bases, with 6 bases of the junction left unmatched.

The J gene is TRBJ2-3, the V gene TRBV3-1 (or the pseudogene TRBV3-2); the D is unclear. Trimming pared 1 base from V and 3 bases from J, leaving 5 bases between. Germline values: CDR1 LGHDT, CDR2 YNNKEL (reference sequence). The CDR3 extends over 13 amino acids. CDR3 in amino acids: CASSQVETDTQYF. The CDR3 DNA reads TGTGCCAGCAGCCAAGTGGAGACAGATACGCAGTATTTT.

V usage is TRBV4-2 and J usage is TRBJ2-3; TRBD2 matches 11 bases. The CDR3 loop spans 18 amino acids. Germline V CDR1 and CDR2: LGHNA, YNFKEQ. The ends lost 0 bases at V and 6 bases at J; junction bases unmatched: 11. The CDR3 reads CASSQEASGGPLADTQYF. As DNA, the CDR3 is TGTGCCAGCAGCCAAGAGGCTAGCGGGGGGCCGTTAGCGGATACGCAGTATTTT.

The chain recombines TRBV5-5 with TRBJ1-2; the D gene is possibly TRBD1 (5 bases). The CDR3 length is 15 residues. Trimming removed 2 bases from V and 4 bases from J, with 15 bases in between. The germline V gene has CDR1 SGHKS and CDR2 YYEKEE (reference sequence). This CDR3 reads CASSFWLGGIYGYTF. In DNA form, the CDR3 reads TGTGCCAGCAGCTTCTGGTTGGGGGGGATCTATGGCTACACCTTC.

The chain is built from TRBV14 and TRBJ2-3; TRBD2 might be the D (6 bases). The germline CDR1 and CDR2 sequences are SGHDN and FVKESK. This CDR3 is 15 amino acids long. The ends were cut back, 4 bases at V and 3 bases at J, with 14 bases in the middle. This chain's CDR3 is CASSPLGRETDTQYF. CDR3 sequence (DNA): TGTGCCAGCAGCCCCCTTGGGCGGGAAACAGATACGCAGTATTTT.

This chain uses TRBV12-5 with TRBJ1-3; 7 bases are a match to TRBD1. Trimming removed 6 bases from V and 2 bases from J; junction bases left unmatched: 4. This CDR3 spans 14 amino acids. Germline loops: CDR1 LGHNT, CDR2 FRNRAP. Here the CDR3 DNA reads TGTGCTAGTGGACTGACAGGGCCTGGAAACACCATATATTTT. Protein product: CASGLTGPGNTIYF.

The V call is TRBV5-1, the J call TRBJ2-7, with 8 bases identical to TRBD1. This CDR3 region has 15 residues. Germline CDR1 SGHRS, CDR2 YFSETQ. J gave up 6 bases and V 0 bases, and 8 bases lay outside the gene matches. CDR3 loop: CASSLGAGGFAEQYF. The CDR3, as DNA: TGCGCCAGCAGCTTGGGGGCAGGGGGCTTCGCCGAGCAGTACTTC.

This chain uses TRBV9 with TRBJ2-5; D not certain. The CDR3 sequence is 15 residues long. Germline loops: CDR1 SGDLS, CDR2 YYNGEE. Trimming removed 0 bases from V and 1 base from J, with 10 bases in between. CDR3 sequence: CASSVAPGSQETQYF. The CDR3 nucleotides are TGTGCCAGCAGCGTAGCTCCAGGTAGCCAAGAGACCCAGTACTTC.

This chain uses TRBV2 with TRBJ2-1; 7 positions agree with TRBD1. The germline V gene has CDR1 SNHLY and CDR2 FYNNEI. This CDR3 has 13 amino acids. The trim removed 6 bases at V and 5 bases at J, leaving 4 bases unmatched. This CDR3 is CASRQGINNEQFF. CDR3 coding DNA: TGTGCCAGCAGACAGGGGATCAACAATGAGCAGTTCTTC.

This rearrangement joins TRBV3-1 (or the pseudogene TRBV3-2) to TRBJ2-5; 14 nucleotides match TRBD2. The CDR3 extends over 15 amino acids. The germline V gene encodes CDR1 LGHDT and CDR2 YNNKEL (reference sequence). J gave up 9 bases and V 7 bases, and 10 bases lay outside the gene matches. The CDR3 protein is CASTRTSGGSFSQYF. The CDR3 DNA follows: TGTGCCAGCACTCGGACTAGCGGGGGGTCATTCTCCCAGTACTTC.

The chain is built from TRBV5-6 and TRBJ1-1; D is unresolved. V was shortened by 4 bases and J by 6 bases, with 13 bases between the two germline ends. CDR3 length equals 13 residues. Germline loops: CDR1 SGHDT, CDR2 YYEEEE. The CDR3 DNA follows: TGTGCCAGCAGCCCCTTTTATCCTGCTGAAGCTTTCTTT. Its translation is CASSPFYPAEAFF.